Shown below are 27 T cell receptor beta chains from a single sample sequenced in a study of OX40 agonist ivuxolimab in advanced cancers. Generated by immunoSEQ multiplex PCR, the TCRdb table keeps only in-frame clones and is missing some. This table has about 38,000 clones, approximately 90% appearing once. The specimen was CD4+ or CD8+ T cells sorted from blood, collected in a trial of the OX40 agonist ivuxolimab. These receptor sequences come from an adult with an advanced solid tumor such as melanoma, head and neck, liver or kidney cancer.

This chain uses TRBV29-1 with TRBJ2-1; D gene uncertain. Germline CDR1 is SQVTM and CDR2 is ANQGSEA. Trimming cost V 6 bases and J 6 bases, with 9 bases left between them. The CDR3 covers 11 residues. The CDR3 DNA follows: TGCAGCGTGGGTTTGAGCAATGAGCAGTTCTTC. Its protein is CSVGLSNEQFF.

CDR3 sequence: CASSPGTSGTNEQFF. CDR3 sequence (DNA): TGTGCCAGCAGTCCAGGGACTAGCGGGACCAATGAGCAGTTCTTC. The rearrangement links TRBV27 to TRBJ2-1; 13 nucleotides align to TRBD2. Germline trimming cut 5 bases from V and 6 bases from J; bases unmatched to any gene: 4. This CDR3 spans 15 amino acids. The germline V gene encodes CDR1 MNHEY and CDR2 SMNVEV (reference sequence).

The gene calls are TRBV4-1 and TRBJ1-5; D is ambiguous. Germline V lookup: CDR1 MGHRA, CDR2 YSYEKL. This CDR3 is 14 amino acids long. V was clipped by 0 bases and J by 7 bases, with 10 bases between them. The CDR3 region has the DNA TGCGCCAGCAGCCAAGAGGCCGGGGTACAGCCCCAGCATTTT. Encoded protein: CASSQEAGVQPQHF.

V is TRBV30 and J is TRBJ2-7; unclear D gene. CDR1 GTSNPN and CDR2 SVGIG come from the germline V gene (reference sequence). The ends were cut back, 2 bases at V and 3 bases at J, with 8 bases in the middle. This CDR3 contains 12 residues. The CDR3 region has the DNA TGTGCCTGGAGTACTATCCACTACGAGCAGTACTTC. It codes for CAWSTIHYEQYF.

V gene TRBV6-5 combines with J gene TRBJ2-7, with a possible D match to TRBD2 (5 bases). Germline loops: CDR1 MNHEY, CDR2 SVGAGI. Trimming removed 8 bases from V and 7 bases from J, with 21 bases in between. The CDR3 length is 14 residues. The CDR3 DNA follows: TGTGCCAGCTCCGCGACGGCTAGAGGGAGAGAGCAGTACGTC. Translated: CASSATARGREQYV.

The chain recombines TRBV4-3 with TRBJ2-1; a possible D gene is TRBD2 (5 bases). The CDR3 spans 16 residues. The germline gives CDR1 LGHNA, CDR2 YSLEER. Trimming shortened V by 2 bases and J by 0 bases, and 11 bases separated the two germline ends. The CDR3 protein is CASSQSGISSYNEQFF. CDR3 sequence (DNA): TGCGCCAGCAGCCAATCCGGGATTAGCTCCTACAATGAGCAGTTCTTC.

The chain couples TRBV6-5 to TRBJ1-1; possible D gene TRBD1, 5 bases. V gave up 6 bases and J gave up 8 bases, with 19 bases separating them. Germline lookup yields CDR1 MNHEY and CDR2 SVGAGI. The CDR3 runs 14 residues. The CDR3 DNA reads TGTGCCAGCAGCCAATGGACGGACCAGGGAGAAGCTTTCTTT. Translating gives CASSQWTDQGEAFF.

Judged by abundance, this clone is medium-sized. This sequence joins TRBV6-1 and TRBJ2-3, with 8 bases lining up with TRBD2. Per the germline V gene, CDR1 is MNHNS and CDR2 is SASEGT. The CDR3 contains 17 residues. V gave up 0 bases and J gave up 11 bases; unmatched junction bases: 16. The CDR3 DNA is TGTGCCAGCAGTGAAGCGCTTAGCGGGGCCCACCCGTTAAAGCAGTATTTT. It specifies CASSEALSGAHPLKQYF.

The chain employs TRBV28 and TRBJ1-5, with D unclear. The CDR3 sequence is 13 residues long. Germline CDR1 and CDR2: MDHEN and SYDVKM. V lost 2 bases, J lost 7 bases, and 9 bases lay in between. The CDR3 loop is CASSLHLGQPQHF. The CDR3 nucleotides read TGTGCCAGCAGTTTACATCTTGGACAGCCCCAGCATTTT.

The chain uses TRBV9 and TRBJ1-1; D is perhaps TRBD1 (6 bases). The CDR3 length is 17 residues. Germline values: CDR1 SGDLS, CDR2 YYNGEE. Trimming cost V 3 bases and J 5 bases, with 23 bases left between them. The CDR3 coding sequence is TGTGCCAGCAGCGAGGCAAATGGGCCAGGGGAGGGGACTGAAGCTTTCTTT. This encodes CASSEANGPGEGTEAFF.

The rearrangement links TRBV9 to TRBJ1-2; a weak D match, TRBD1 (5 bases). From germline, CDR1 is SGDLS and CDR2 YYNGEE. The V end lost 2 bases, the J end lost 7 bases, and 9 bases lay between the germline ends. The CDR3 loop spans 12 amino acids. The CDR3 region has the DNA TGTGCCAGCAGCGTCGGGGGTTTTGGCTACACCTTC. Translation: CASSVGGFGYTF.

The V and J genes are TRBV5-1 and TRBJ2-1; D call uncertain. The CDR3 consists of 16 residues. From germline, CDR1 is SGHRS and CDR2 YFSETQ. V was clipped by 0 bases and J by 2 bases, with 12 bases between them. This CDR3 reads CASSLARIGPYNEQFF. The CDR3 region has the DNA TGCGCCAGCAGCTTGGCCCGGATCGGTCCCTACAATGAGCAGTTCTTC.

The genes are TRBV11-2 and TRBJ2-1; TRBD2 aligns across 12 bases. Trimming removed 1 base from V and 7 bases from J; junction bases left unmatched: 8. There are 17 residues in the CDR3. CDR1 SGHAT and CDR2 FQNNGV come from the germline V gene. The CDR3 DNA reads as TGTGCCAGCAGCTTAGGGACTAGCGGGATGGAAGAAAATGAGCAGTTCTTC. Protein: CASSLGTSGMEENEQFF.

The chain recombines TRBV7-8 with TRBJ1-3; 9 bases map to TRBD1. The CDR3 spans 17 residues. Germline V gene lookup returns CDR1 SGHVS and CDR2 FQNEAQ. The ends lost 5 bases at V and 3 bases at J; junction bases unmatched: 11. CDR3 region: CASSHGGYRGHGNTIYF. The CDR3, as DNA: TGTGCCAGCAGCCACGGGGGTTACAGGGGGCATGGAAACACCATATATTTT.

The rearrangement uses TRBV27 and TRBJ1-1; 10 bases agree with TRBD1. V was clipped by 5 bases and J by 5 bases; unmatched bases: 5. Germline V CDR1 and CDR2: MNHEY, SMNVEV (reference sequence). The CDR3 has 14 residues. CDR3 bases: TGTGCCAGCAGTGACAGGGGGCTGAGGACTGAAGCTTTCTTT. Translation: CASSDRGLRTEAFF.

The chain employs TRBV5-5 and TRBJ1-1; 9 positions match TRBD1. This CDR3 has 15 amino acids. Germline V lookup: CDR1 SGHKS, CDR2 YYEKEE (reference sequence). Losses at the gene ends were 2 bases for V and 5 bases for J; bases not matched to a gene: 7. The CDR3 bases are TGTGCCAGCAGCTTAAGGGGACAGGGAGGAACTGAAGCTTTCTTT. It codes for CASSLRGQGGTEAFF. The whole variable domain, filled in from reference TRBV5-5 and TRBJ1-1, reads DAGVTQSPTHLIKTRGQQVTLRCSPISGHKSVSWYQQVLGQGPQFIFQYYEKEERGRGNFPDRFSARQFPNYSSELNVNALLLGDSALYLCASSLRGQGGTEAFFGQGTRLTVV.

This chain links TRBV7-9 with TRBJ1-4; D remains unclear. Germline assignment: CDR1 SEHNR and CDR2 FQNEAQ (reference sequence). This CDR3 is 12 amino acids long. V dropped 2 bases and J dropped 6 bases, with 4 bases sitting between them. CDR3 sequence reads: CASSLYDEKLFF. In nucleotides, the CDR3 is TGTGCCAGCAGCTTATATGATGAAAAACTGTTTTTT.

The CDR3 DNA reads as TGCAGCGTTGTTGGTGGGGACACCAACAATGAGCAGTTCTTC. Protein product: CSVVGGDTNNEQFF. J is TRBJ2-1 and V is TRBV29-1; D is possibly TRBD1 (6 bases). V shed 4 bases and J shed 5 bases, with 15 bases lying between them. Looked up from germline, CDR1 is SQVTM and CDR2 is ANQGSEA. The CDR3 runs to 14 residues.

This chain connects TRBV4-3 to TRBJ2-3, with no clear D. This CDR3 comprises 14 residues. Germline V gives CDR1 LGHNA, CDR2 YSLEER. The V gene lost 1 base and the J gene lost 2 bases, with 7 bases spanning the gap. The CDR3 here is CASSQGGDTDTQYF. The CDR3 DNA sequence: TGCGCCAGCAGCCAAGGTGGGGACACAGATACGCAGTATTTT.

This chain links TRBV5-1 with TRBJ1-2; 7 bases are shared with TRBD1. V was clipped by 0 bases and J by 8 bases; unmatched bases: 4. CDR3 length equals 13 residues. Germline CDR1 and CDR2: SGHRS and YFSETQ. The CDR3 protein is CASSLEGAEGYTF. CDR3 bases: TGCGCCAGCAGCTTGGAGGGGGCTGAAGGCTACACCTTC.

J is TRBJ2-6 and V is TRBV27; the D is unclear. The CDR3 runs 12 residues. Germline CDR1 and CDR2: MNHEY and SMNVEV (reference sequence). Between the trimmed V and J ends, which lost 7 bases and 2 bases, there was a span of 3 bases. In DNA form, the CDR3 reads TGTGCCAGCACGACTGGGGCCAACGTCCTGACTTTC. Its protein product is CASTTGANVLTF.

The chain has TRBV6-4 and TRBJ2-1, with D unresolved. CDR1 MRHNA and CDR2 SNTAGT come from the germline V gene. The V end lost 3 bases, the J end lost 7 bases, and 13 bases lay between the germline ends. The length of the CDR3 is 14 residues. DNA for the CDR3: TGTGCCAGCAGTGAGTCTCCGGAACTTAATGAGCAGTTCTTC. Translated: CASSESPELNEQFF.

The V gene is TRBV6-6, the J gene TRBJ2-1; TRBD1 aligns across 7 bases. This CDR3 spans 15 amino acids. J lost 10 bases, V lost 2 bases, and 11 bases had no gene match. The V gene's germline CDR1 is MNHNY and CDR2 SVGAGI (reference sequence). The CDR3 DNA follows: TGTGCCAGCAGTTACCCGCCCGGGACAGTTCAGGAGCAGTTCTTC. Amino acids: CASSYPPGTVQEQFF.

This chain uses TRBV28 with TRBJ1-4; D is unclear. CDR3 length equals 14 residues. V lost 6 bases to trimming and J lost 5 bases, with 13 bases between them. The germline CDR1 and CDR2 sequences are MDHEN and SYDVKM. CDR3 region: CASSPSTFNEKLFF. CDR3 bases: TGTGCCAGCAGCCCATCTACGTTCAATGAAAAACTGTTTTTT.

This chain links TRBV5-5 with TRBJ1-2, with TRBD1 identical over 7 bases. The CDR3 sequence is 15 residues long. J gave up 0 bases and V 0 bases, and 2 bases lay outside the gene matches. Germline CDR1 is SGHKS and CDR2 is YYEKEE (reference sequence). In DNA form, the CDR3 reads TGTGCCAGCAGCTTGGACACAGGGGCTAACTATGGCTACACCTTC. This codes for CASSLDTGANYGYTF. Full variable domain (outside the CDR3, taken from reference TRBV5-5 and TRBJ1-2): DAGVTQSPTHLIKTRGQQVTLRCSPISGHKSVSWYQQVLGQGPQFIFQYYEKEERGRGNFPDRFSARQFPNYSSELNVNALLLGDSALYLCASSLDTGANYGYTFGSGTRLTVV.

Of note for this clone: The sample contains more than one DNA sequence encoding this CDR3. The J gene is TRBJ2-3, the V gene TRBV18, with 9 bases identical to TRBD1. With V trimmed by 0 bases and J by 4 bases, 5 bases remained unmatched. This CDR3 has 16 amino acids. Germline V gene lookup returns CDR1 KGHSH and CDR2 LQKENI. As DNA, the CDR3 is TGTGCCAGCTCACCACCGGGACAGGGAGGCCCAGATACGCAGTATTTT. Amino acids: CASSPPGQGGPDTQYF. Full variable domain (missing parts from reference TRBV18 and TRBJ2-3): NAGVMQNPRHLVRRRGQEARLRCSPMKGHSHVYWYRQLPEEGLKFMVYLQKENIIDESGMPKERFSAEFPKEGPSILRIQQVVRGDSAAYFCASSPPGQGGPDTQYFGPGTRLTVL.

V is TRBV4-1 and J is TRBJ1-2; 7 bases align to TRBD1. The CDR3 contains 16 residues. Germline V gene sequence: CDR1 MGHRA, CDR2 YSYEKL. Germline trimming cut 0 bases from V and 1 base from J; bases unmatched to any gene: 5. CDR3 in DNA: TGCGCCAGCAGCCAAGATAGGGACAGACGTAACTATGGCTACACCTTC. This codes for CASSQDRDRRNYGYTF.